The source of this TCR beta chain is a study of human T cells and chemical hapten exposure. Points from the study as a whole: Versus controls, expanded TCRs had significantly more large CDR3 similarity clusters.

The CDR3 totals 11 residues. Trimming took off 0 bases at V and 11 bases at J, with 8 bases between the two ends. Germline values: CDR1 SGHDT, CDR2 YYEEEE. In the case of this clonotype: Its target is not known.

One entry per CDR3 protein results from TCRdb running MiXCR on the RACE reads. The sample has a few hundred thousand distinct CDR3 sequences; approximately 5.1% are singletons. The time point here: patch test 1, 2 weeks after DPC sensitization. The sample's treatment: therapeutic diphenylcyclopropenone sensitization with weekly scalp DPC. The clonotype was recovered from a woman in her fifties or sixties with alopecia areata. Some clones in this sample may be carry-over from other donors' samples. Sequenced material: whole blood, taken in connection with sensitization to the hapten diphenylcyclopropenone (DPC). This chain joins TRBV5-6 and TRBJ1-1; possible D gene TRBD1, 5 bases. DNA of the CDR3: TGTGCCAGCAGCTTGGAGGGGTCGGCTTTCTTT. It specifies CASSLEGSAFF. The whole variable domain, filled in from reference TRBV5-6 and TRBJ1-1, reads DAGVTQSPTHLIKTRGQQVTLRCSPKSGHDTVSWYQQALGQGPQFIFQYYEEEERQRGNFPDRFSGHQFPNYSSELNVNALLLGDSALYLCASSLEGSAFFGQGTRLTVV.